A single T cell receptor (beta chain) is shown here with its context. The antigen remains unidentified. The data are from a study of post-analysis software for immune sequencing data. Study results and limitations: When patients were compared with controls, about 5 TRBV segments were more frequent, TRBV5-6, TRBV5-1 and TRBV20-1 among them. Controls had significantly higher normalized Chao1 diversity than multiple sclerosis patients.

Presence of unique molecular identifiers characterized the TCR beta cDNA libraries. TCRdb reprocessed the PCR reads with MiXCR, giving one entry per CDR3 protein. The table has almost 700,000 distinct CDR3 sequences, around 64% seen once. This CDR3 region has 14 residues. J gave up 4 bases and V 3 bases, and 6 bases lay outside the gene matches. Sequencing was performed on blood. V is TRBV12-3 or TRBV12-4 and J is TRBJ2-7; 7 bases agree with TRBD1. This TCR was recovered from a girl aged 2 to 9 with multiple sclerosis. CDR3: CASSFHRGRYEQYF. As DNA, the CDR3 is TGTGCCAGCAGTTTCCACAGGGGCCGGTACGAGCAGTACTTC.